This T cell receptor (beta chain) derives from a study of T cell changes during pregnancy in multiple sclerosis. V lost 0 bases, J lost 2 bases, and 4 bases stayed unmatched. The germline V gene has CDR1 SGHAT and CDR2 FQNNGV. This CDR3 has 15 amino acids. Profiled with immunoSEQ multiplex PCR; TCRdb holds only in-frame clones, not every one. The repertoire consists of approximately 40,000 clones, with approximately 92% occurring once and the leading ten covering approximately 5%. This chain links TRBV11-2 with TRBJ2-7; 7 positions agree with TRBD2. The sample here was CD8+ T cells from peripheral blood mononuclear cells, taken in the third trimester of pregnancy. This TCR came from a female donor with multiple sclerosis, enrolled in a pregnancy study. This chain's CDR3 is CASSLDRGLAYEQYF. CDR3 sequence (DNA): TGTGCCAGCAGCTTAGATCGAGGACTAGCCTACGAGCAGTACTTC.